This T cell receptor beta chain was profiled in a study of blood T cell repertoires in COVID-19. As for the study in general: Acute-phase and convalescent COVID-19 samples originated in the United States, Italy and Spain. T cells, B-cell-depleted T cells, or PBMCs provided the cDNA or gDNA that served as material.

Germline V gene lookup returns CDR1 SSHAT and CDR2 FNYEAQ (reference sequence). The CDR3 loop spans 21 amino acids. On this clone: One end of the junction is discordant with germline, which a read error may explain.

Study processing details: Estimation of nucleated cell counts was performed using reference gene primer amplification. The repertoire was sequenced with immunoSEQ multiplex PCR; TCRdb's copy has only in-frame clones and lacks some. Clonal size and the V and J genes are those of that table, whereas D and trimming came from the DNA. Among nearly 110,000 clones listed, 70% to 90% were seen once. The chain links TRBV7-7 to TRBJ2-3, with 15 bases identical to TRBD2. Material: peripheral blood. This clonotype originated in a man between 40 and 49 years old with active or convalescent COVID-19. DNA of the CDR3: TGTGCTAGCAGCTTAGCGTCCGGACTAGCGGGAGGGAATCCTAGCACAGATACGCAGTATTTT. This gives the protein CASSLASGLAGGNPSTDTQYF.